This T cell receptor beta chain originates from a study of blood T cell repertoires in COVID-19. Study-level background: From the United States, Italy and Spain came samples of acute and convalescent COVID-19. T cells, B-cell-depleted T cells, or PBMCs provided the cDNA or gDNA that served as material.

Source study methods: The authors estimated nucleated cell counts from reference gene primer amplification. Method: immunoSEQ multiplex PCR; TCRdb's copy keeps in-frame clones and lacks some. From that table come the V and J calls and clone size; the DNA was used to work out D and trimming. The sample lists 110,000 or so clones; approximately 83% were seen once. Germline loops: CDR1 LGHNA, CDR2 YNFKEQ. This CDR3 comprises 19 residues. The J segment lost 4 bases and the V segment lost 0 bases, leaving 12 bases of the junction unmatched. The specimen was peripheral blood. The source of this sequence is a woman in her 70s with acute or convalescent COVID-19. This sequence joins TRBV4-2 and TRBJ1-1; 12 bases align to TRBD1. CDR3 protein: CASSQEGSGTGGRGTEAFF. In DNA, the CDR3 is TGTGCCAGCAGCCAAGAAGGTTCCGGGACAGGGGGCCGTGGCACTGAAGCTTTCTTT.